This T cell receptor (beta chain) was identified in a study of blood T cell repertoires in COVID-19. Across the study: The analysed material was cDNA or gDNA that came from T cells, B-cell-depleted T cells, or PBMCs.

Individuals aged about 18 to 95 years were recruited from approximately 22 US areas. Two negative PCRs, clearance, or symptom resolution characterized the recovered Cohort 3 donors. The CDR3 loop spans 15 amino acids. Germline loops: CDR1 SGHDT, CDR2 YYEEEE. V gave up 4 bases and J gave up 3 bases; unmatched junction bases: 8. The assay was immunoSEQ multiplex PCR, and TCRdb's table has in-frame clones only and misses some. The table shows 190,000 or so clones, with 82% occurring only once. Sequenced input: PBMCs or T cells enriched from blood (not recorded which). The clonotype comes from a man aged 35 to 55 who had recovered from COVID-19. This rearrangement joins TRBV5-6 to TRBJ2-3; 7 bases line up with TRBD1. The CDR3 protein is CASSLGQAQTDTQYF. The CDR3 DNA reads as TGTGCCAGCAGCCTCGGACAGGCGCAGACAGATACGCAGTATTTT.